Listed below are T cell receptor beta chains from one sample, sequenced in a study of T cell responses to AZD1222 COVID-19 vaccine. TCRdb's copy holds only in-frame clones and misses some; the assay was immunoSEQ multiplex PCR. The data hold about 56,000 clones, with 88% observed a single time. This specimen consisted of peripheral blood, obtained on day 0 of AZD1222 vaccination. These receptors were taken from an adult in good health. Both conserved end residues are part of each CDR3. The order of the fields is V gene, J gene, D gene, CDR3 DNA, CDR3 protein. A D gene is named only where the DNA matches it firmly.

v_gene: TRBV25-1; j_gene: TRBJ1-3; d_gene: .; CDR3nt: TGTGCCAGCGAAGGGGGCTCTGGAAACACCATATATTTT; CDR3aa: CASEGGSGNTIYF
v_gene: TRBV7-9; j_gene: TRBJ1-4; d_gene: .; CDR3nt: TGTGCCAGCAGCTTATCACAGGGAATGGGAGAAAAACTGTTTTTT; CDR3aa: CASSLSQGMGEKLFF
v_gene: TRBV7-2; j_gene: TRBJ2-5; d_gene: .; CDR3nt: TGTGCCAGCAGCTTAGCACAGCGGACCGAGACCCAGTACTTC; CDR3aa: CASSLAQRTETQYF
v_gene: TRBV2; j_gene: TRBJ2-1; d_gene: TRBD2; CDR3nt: TGTGCCAGCAGGAAGAGGGGGACTAGCGGATTAAACAATGAGCAGTTCTTC; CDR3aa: CASRKRGTSGLNNEQFF
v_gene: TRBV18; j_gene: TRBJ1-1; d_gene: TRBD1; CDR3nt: TGTGCCAGCTCAGAACAGGGGGCGCGGACTGAAGCTTTCTTT; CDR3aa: CASSEQGARTEAFF
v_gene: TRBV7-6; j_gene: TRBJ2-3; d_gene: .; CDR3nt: TGTGCCAGCAGCTCAAAGCCAGCCACAGATACGCAGTATTTT; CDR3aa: CASSSKPATDTQYF
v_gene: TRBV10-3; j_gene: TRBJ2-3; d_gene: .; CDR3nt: TGTGCCATCAGTGAGTCGAACTCGGCGCTCCAGGCAGATACGCAGTATTTT; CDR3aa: CAISESNSALQADTQYF
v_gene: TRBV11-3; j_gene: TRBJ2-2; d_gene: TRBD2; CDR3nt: TGTGCCAGCAGCCCCCCGTCCGGGACTAGAGGTGGGGAGCTGTTTTTT; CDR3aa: CASSPPSGTRGGELFF
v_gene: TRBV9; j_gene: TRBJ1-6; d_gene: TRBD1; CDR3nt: TGTGCCAGCAGCGTCGGGGACAGGGGGAATTCACCCCTCCACTTT; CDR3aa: CASSVGDRGNSPLHF
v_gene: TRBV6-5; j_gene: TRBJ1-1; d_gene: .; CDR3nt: TGTGCCAGCAGCTTCCAGGGTAGGGCTACTGAAGCTTTCTTT; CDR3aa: CASSFQGRATEAFF
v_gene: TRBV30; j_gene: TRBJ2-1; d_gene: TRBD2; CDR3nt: TGTGCCTGGAGGGACCTAGCGGGGGTGGGCAATGAGCAGTTCTTC; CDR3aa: CAWRDLAGVGNEQFF